Each of the 11 T cell receptor beta chains below was sequenced from the same sample in a study of cytomegalovirus exposure and HLA in healthy donors. Primers for the PCR totalled 60 Vbeta and 13 Jbeta. Assay: immunoSEQ multiplex PCR; the TCRdb copy retains only in-frame clones and omits some. Its clone listing holds roughly 53,000 clones. What was sequenced was PBMCs. Receptors were obtained from a man between 18 and 35 years old in good health and CMV-seropositive.

The chain joins TRBV5-1 to TRBJ1-5; 7 positions agree with TRBD1. V shed 2 bases and J 6 bases; nucleotides not matched to a gene: 5. From germline, CDR1 is SGHRS and CDR2 YFSETQ. The CDR3 contains 14 residues. CDR3 coding DNA: TGCGCCAGCAGCTTCGGGACAGAAGGTCAGCCCCAGCATTTT. It is translated as CASSFGTEGQPQHF. Supplemented by reference TRBV5-1 and TRBJ1-5, the full variable domain reads KAGVTQTPRYLIKTRGQQVTLSCSPISGHRSVSWYQQTPGQGLQFLFEYFSETQRNKGNFPGRFSGRQFSNSRSEMNVSTLELGDSALYLCASSFGTEGQPQHFGDGTRLSIL.

The chain carries TRBV10-3 and TRBJ1-3, with 7 bases that match TRBD1. J lost 1 base, V lost 5 bases, and 5 bases had no gene match. Germline loops: CDR1 ENHRY, CDR2 SYGVKD. This CDR3 spans 15 amino acids. The CDR3 nucleotides are TGTGCCATCAGTTGGTCGACAGGGTCTGGAAACACCATATATTTT. It is translated as CAISWSTGSGNTIYF.

The rearrangement links TRBV5-1 to TRBJ2-1; D may be TRBD2 (6 bases). V was trimmed by 0 bases and J by 2 bases, leaving 12 bases between them. There are 16 residues in the CDR3. Germline V lookup: CDR1 SGHRS, CDR2 YFSETQ. DNA for the CDR3: TGCGCCAGCAGCTTGGCAGTCGGGGGAACCTACAATGAGCAGTTCTTC. This codes for CASSLAVGGTYNEQFF.

The rearrangement joins TRBV12-5 to TRBJ2-1; 10 nucleotides agree with TRBD2. The CDR3 consists of 17 residues. In germline, CDR1 is LGHNT, CDR2 FRNRAP. J lost 3 bases, V lost 0 bases, and 5 bases had no gene match. CDR3 loop: CASGLVRPSGSYNEQFF. Written as DNA, the CDR3 is TGTGCTAGTGGTTTGGTGCGTCCTAGCGGGAGCTACAATGAGCAGTTCTTC.

This CDR3 reads CASSLLGTEQETQYF. DNA of the CDR3: TGTGCCAGCAGCTTATTAGGGACAGAACAAGAGACCCAGTACTTC. The gene calls are TRBV7-2 and TRBJ2-5; 7 nucleotides match TRBD1. V was pared by 2 bases and J by 2 bases, with 5 bases of the junction left unmatched. CDR3 length: 15 residues. Germline V lookup: CDR1 SGHTA, CDR2 FQGNSA.

The V and J genes are TRBV5-5 and TRBJ2-2; 9 positions match TRBD1. CDR1 and CDR2 from the germline V gene are SGHKS and YYEKEE (reference sequence). V was pared by 5 bases and J by 7 bases, with 9 bases of the junction left unmatched. The CDR3 consists of 15 residues. The CDR3 region is CASRPITGGGGELFF. CDR3 DNA sequence: TGTGCCAGCAGACCAATTACAGGGGGCGGCGGGGAGCTGTTTTTT.

The chain recombines TRBV7-6 with TRBJ2-7; 8 bases match TRBD1. Germline loops: CDR1 SGHVS, CDR2 FNYEAQ. J was trimmed by 3 bases and V by 5 bases; bases with no gene match: 3. The CDR3 is 13 residues long. CDR3 bases: TGTGCCAGCAGCCCGGGACAGGTCTACGAGCAGTACTTC. It codes for CASSPGQVYEQYF. Looking up the rest from reference TRBV7-6 and TRBJ2-7 gives the full variable domain: GAGVSQSPRYKVTKRGQDVALRCDPISGHVSLYWYRQALGQGPEFLTYFNYEAQQDKSGLPNDRFSAERPEGSISTLTIQRTEQRDSAMYRCASSPGQVYEQYFGPGTRLTVT.

The chain has TRBV30 and TRBJ2-3, with a possible D match to TRBD1 (6 bases). Germline loops: CDR1 GTSNPN, CDR2 SVGIG (reference sequence). The ends were cut back, 5 bases at V and 1 base at J, with 10 bases in the middle. The CDR3 spans 13 residues. CDR3 sequence (DNA): TGTGCCTGGGTACGGACAGGCACAGATACGCAGTATTTT. Its protein product is CAWVRTGTDTQYF.

The V and J genes are TRBV12-5 and TRBJ1-3; 7 positions match TRBD1. Unmatched junction bases numbered 2, after V lost 2 bases and J lost 4 bases. The CDR3 totals 14 residues. CDR1 is LGHNT and CDR2 is FRNRAP in the germline V gene. The CDR3 DNA reads TGTGCTAGTGGTTTGACAGGGGAAGGAAACACCATATATTTT. Translation gives CASGLTGEGNTIYF. The complete variable domain, with remaining parts taken from reference TRBV12-5 and TRBJ1-3, reads DARVTQTPRHKVTEMGQEVTMRCQPILGHNTVFWYRQTMMQGLELLAYFRNRAPLDDSGMPKDRFSAEMPDATLATLKIQPSEPRDSAVYFCASGLTGEGNTIYFGEGSWLTVV.

The V gene is TRBV7-3, the J gene TRBJ2-1; tentatively, D is TRBD2 (5 bases). This CDR3 has 13 amino acids. The germline V gene encodes CDR1 SGHTA and CDR2 FQGTGA. Trimming stripped 4 bases from V and 9 bases from J, with 13 bases between. CDR3: CASSSRTQVEQFF. In nucleotides, the CDR3 is TGTGCCAGCAGCTCTAGGACTCAGGTTGAGCAGTTCTTC.

The V gene is TRBV4-2, the J gene TRBJ2-1; 8 nucleotides match TRBD2. CDR1 LGHNA and CDR2 YNFKEQ come from the germline V gene. After removal of 4 bases from V and 7 bases from J, the junction contained 18 bases not matched to a gene. CDR3 length: 18 residues. In DNA, the CDR3 is TGTGCCAGCAGCCCCCGGGGGGGTGTGGACCTAGGCCAAAATGAGCAGTTCTTC. This gives the protein CASSPRGGVDLGQNEQFF.